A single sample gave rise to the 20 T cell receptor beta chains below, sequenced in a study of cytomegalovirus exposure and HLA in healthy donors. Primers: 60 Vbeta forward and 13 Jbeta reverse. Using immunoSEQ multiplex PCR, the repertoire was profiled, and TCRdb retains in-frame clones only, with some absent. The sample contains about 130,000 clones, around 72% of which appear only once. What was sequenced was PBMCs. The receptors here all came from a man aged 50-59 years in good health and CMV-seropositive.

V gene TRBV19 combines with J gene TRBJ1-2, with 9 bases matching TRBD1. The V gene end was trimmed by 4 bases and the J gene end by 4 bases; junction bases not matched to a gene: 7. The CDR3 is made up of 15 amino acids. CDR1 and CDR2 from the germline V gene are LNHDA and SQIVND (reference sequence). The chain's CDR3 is CASSTTTGGVYGYTF. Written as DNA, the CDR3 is TGTGCCAGTAGTACGACCACAGGGGGCGTCTATGGCTACACCTTC.

The CDR3 is CASQPPPTSGTQETQYF. CDR3 nucleotides: TGTGCCAGCCAACCTCCCCCGACTAGCGGAACGCAAGAGACCCAGTACTTC. The rearrangement links TRBV25-1 to TRBJ2-5; TRBD2 agrees at 9 bases. Per germline, CDR1 MGHDK and CDR2 SYGVNS. CDR3 length equals 17 residues. The V gene end was trimmed by 8 bases and the J gene end by 2 bases; junction bases not matched to a gene: 15.

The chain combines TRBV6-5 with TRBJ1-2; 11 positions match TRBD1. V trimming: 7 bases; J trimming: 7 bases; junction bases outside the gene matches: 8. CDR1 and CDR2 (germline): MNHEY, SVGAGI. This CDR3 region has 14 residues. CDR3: CASTNPGTGGGYTF. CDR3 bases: TGTGCCAGCACCAACCCAGGGACAGGGGGTGGCTACACCTTC.

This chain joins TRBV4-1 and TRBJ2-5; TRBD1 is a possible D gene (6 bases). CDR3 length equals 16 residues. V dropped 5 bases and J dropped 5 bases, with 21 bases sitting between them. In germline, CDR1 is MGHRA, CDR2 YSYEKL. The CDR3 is CASSNPRDLQGETQYF. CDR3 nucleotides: TGCGCCAGCAGCAACCCCCGGGACCTCCAGGGGGAGACCCAGTACTTC.

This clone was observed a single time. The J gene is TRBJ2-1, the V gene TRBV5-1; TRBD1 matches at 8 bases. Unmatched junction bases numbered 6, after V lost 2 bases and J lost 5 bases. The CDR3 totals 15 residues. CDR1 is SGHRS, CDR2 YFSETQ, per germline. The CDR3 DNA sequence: TGCGCCAGCAGCTTAAATCAGGGGGCTCACAATGAGCAGTTCTTC. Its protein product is CASSLNQGAHNEQFF.

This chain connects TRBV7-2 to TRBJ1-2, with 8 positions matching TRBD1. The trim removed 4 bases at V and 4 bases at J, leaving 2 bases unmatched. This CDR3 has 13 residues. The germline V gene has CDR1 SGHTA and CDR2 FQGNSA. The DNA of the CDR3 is TGTGCCAGCAGCTACACAGGGGGCTATGGCTACACCTTC. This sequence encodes CASSYTGGYGYTF.

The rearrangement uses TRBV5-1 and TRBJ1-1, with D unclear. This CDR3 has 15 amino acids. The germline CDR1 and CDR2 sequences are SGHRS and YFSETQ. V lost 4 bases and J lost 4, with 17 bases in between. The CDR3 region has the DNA TGCGCCAGCAGCAAGGAGGCAGTATTGGGCACTGAAGCTTTCTTT. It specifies CASSKEAVLGTEAFF.

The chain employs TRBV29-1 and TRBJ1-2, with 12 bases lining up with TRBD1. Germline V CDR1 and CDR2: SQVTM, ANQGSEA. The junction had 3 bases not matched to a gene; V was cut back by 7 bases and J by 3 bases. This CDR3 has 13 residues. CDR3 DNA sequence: TGCAGCGCCGGGACAGGGGGCGACTATGGCTACACCTTC. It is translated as CSAGTGGDYGYTF.

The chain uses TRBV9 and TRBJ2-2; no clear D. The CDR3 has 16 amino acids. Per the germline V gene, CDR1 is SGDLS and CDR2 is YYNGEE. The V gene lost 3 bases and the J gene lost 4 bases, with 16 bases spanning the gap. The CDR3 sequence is CASSAFRSSRTGELFF. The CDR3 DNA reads TGTGCCAGCAGCGCCTTCCGGAGTAGCCGCACCGGGGAGCTGTTTTTT.

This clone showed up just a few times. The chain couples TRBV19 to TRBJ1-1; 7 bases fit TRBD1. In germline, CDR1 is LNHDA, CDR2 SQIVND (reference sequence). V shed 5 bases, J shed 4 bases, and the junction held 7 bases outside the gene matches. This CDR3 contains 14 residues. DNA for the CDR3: TGTGCCAGTAGTCCAAGACAGGGAAGCACTGAAGCTTTCTTT. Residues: CASSPRQGSTEAFF.

CDR3 amino acids: CASKSMTGDEKLFF. The DNA of the CDR3 is TGCGCCAGCAAATCCATGACAGGGGATGAAAAACTGTTTTTT. This chain joins TRBV5-1 and TRBJ1-4, with 8 bases identical to TRBD1. Germline CDR1 and CDR2: SGHRS and YFSETQ. The V segment lost 6 bases and the J segment 6 bases; nucleotides outside the gene matches: 7. CDR3 length equals 14 residues.

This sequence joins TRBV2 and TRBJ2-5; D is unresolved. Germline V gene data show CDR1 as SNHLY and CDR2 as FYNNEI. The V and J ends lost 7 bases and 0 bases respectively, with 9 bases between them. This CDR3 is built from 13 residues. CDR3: CASMGYYQETQYF. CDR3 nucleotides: TGTGCCAGCATGGGCTATTACCAAGAGACCCAGTACTTC. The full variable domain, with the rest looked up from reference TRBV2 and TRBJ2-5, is EPEVTQTPSHQVTQMGQEVILRCVPISNHLYFYWYRQILGQKVEFLVSFYNNEISEKSEIFDDQFSVERPDGSNFTLKIRSTKLEDSAMYFCASMGYYQETQYFGPGTRLLVL.

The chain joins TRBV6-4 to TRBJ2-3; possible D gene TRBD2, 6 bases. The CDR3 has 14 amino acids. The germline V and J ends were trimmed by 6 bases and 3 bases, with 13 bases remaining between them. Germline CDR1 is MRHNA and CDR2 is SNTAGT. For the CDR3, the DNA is TGTGCCAGCAGCGTCGGAGGGCGGACAGATACGCAGTATTTT. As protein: CASSVGGRTDTQYF.

The CDR3 DNA reads as TGTGCCAGTGGGCCGAAGGGACAGGTCGAGACCGGGGAGCTGTTTTTT. Its translation is CASGPKGQVETGELFF. The chain employs TRBV13 and TRBJ2-2, with 8 bases aligning to TRBD1. Germline CDR1 reads PRHDT; CDR2 reads FYEKMQ (reference sequence). The ends lost 9 bases at V and 5 bases at J; junction bases unmatched: 14. This CDR3 has 16 amino acids.

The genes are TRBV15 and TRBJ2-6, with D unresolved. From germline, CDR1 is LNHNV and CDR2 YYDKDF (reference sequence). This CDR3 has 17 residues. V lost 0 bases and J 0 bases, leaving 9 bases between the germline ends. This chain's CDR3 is CATSRDRRSSGANVLTF. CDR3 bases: TGTGCCACCAGCAGAGACCGACGGAGCTCTGGGGCCAACGTCCTGACTTTC.

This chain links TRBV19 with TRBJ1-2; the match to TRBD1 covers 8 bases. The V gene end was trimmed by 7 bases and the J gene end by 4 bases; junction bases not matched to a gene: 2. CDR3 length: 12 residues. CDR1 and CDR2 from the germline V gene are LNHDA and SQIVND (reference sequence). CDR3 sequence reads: CASTDRGYGYTF. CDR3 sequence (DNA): TGTGCCAGTACAGACAGGGGCTATGGCTACACCTTC.

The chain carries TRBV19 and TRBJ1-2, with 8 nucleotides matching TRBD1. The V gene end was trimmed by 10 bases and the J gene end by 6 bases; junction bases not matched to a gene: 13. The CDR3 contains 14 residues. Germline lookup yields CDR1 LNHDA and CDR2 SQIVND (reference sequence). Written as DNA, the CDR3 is TGTGCCACCCAGGCAGGGGGCTATATCGATGGCTACACCTTC. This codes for CATQAGGYIDGYTF.

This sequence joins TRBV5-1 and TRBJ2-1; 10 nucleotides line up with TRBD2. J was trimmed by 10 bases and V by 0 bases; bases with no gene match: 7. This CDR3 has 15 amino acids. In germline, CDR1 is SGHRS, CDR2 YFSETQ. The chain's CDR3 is CASSLALAGAGEQFF. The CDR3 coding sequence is TGCGCCAGCAGCTTGGCTCTAGCGGGAGCGGGCGAGCAGTTCTTC.

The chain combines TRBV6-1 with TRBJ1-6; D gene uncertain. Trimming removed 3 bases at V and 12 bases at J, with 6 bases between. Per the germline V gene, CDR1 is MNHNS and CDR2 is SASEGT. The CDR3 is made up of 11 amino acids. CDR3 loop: CASSEFQPLHF. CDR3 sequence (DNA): TGTGCCAGCAGTGAGTTCCAACCCCTCCACTTT.

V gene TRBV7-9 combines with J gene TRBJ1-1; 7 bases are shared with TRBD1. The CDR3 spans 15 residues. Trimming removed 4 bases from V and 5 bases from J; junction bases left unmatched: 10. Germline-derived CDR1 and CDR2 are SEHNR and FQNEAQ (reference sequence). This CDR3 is CASSSRQGVRTEAFF. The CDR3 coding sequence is TGTGCCAGCAGCTCCCGACAGGGAGTACGGACTGAAGCTTTCTTT.